These 21 T cell receptor beta chains were sequenced from one sample in a study of CD4 T cells in relation to SARS-CoV-2 and coronaviruses (dated by TCRdb to 2020 to 2023). CD4+ T cells from unexposed donors were collected before the COVID-19 pandemic (2011-2018). After around 10 days of culture, CD4+ T cells were isolated with the EasySep CD4+ T cell isolation kit. No antigen has been identified for these receptors. The protocol used for the library was the immunoSEQ multiplex PCR assay. Imported from immuneACCESS, the table was reduced by TCRdb to in-frame sequences with V and J called. These copies leave out some clones; in studies compared against another copy, an unresolved V gene accounts for under half, and the cause of the remainder is not known. A total of approximately 20,000 clones appear in this sample, over 70% of them only once. Roughly 20% of the sample is in the top ten clones. Sequencing used CD4+ T cells from PBMCs, cultured in vitro. These receptor sequences come from a human donor in good health.

The V and J genes are TRBV10-3 and TRBJ1-2; the D is unclear. The germline V and J ends were trimmed by 0 bases and 5 bases, with 19 bases remaining between them. The CDR3 length is 17 residues. In germline, CDR1 is ENHRY, CDR2 SYGVKD. CDR3 DNA: TGTGCCATCAGTGAGTCACTCTTCCCCAGGTCTAGGTATGGCTACACCTTC. This sequence encodes CAISESLFPRSRYGYTF.

The CDR3 DNA reads TGCGCCAGCAGTACCGGTTCCTACGAGCAGTACTTC. Its protein is CASSTGSYEQYF. This rearrangement joins TRBV5-1 to TRBJ2-7; D unclear. V gave up 5 bases and J gave up 1 base, with 7 bases separating them. The CDR3 loop spans 12 amino acids. Germline V gene sequence: CDR1 SGHRS, CDR2 YFSETQ.

This chain connects TRBV10-2 to TRBJ1-2; D call uncertain. V lost 0 bases, J lost 2 bases, and 4 bases lay in between. CDR1 WSHSY and CDR2 SAAADI come from the germline V gene. The CDR3 length is 13 residues. CDR3 residues: CASSESRNYGYTF. DNA of the CDR3: TGCGCCAGCAGTGAGTCGAGAAACTATGGCTACACCTTC.

Here the CDR3 reads CASLGGTEAFF. CDR3 coding DNA: TGTGCCAGCCTCGGGGGCACTGAAGCTTTCTTT. The V gene is TRBV6-5, the J gene TRBJ1-1; D perhaps matches TRBD1 (5 bases). Trimming removed 8 bases at V and 4 bases at J, with 8 bases between. Germline lookup yields CDR1 MNHEY and CDR2 SVGAGI. The CDR3 sequence is 11 residues long.

The rearrangement uses TRBV2 and TRBJ2-2; 8 nucleotides align to TRBD2. The CDR3 runs 15 residues. Germline lookup yields CDR1 SNHLY and CDR2 FYNNEI. V gave up 4 bases and J gave up 7 bases; unmatched junction bases: 8. The CDR3 DNA sequence: TGTGCCAGCAGTGTCAATAGCGGGAAGGTCGGGGAGCTGTTTTTT. Its protein product is CASSVNSGKVGELFF.

This clone was counted only a few times. The gene calls are TRBV5-6 and TRBJ1-1, with D possibly matching TRBD1 (6 bases). The germline V gene has CDR1 SGHDT and CDR2 YYEEEE. The CDR3 spans 16 residues. V lost 0 bases and J lost 1, with 13 bases in between. CDR3 bases: TGTGCCAGCAGCTTGGCCCCGGGCAGGGGGAACACTGAAGCTTTCTTT. Its translation: CASSLAPGRGNTEAFF.

The chain combines TRBV11-2 with TRBJ1-1; D is possibly TRBD1 (5 bases). The germline V gene has CDR1 SGHAT and CDR2 FQNNGV. V gave up 4 bases and J gave up 5 bases, with 17 bases separating them. The CDR3 runs 15 residues. The CDR3 protein is CASSYRGLRGTEAFF. Written as DNA, the CDR3 is TGTGCCAGCAGCTACCGGGGACTACGGGGTACTGAAGCTTTCTTT.

The V call is TRBV12-1, the J call TRBJ2-7. TRBV12-1 constitutes a pseudogene. This CDR3 contains 15 residues. CDR3 sequence (DNA): TGTGCCAGCAGCCGCCCTGCCGGGGGCTCTAGCGAGCAGTACTTC. The encoded protein is CASSRPAGGSSEQYF.

J is TRBJ2-5 and V is TRBV7-2; D is possibly TRBD1 (6 bases). This CDR3 has 15 amino acids. Trimming left V 5 bases short and J 5 bases short, with 18 bases between. The germline gives CDR1 SGHTA, CDR2 FQGNSA. The CDR3 region has the DNA TGTGCCAGCAGCGAAAACTACAGGGTAACGGAGACCCAGTACTTC. It specifies CASSENYRVTETQYF.

The chain is built from TRBV25-1 and TRBJ2-3; TRBD1 aligns across 8 bases. CDR3 length: 16 amino acids. In germline, CDR1 is MGHDK, CDR2 SYGVNS. Unmatched junction bases numbered 10, after V lost 4 bases and J lost 4 bases. The chain's CDR3 is CASSGLEQGAADTQYF. In nucleotides, the CDR3 is TGTGCCAGCAGTGGGCTGGAGCAGGGGGCAGCAGATACGCAGTATTTT.

The CDR3 here is CASSRRINSGSTDTQYF. CDR3 DNA: TGTGCCAGCAGCCGACGGATAAATAGCGGAAGCACAGATACGCAGTATTTT. The rearrangement uses TRBV3-1 (or the pseudogene TRBV3-2) and TRBJ2-3, with D possibly being TRBD2 (6 bases). The CDR3 totals 17 residues. Trimming stripped 4 bases from V and 0 bases from J, with 17 bases between. The V gene's germline CDR1 is LGHDT and CDR2 YNNKEL (reference sequence).

The chain is built from TRBV2 and TRBJ2-2; the match to TRBD1 covers 9 bases. This CDR3 comprises 15 residues. V lost 8 bases, J lost 2 bases, and 6 bases stayed unmatched. The germline CDR1 and CDR2 sequences are SNHLY and FYNNEI. The CDR3 sequence is CASFLGQGNTGELFF. The CDR3 DNA reads as TGTGCCAGCTTCCTGGGACAGGGTAACACCGGGGAGCTGTTTTTT.

This clone was seen only once. The genes are TRBV5-1 and TRBJ1-1; the D is unclear. V lost 1 base and J lost 1, with 11 bases in between. From germline, CDR1 is SGHRS and CDR2 YFSETQ. CDR3 size: 15 residues. The CDR3 here is CASSLNAGPNTEAFF. Written as DNA, the CDR3 is TGCGCCAGCAGCTTGAACGCCGGACCGAACACTGAAGCTTTCTTT. Variable domain in full (rest from reference TRBV5-1 and TRBJ1-1): KAGVTQTPRYLIKTRGQQVTLSCSPISGHRSVSWYQQTPGQGLQFLFEYFSETQRNKGNFPGRFSGRQFSNSRSEMNVSTLELGDSALYLCASSLNAGPNTEAFFGQGTRLTVV.

J is TRBJ2-1 and V is TRBV19; TRBD2 matches 7 bases. This CDR3 is 17 amino acids long. CDR1 is LNHDA, CDR2 SQIVND, per germline (reference sequence). Trimming took 3 bases from V and 4 from J; bases not matched to a gene: 12. The CDR3, as DNA: TGTGCCAGTAGTATCGTTAGCGGGTCGCCGGGGTACAATGAGCAGTTCTTC. Its protein product is CASSIVSGSPGYNEQFF.

This rearrangement joins TRBV6-2 or TRBV6-3 to TRBJ2-3, with D perhaps matching TRBD1 (5 bases). The CDR3 spans 15 residues. Germline V gives CDR1 MNHEY, CDR2 SVGEGT. V lost 2 bases and J 3 bases, leaving 12 bases between the germline ends. The CDR3: CASSYTDSLTDTQYF. As DNA, the CDR3 is TGTGCCAGCAGTTACACCGACAGTTTAACAGATACGCAGTATTTT.

V usage is TRBV29-1 and J usage is TRBJ2-3; TRBD1 matches at 8 bases. V was pared by 6 bases and J by 0 bases, with 8 bases of the junction left unmatched. Germline CDR1 reads SQVTM; CDR2 reads ANQGSEA. This CDR3 has 15 residues. The CDR3 sequence is CSVNIRDRSTDTQYF. CDR3 in DNA: TGCAGCGTAAATATCCGGGACAGGAGCACAGATACGCAGTATTTT.

This clone is a singleton in its sample. V gene TRBV3-1 (or the pseudogene TRBV3-2) combines with J gene TRBJ2-7, with 12 nucleotides matching TRBD2. This CDR3 comprises 18 residues. Trimming cost V 0 bases and J 0 bases; bases outside gene matches: 6. Germline V gives CDR1 LGHDT, CDR2 YNNKEL (reference sequence). CDR3 in amino acids: CASSQDPLAGGFSYEQYF. CDR3 DNA: TGTGCCAGCAGCCAAGATCCACTAGCGGGGGGTTTCTCCTACGAGCAGTACTTC.

This chain joins TRBV18 and TRBJ1-1, with TRBD1 matching 7 bases. Losses at the gene ends were 4 bases for V and 3 bases for J; bases not matched to a gene: 5. From germline, CDR1 is KGHSH and CDR2 LQKENI. The CDR3 sequence is 14 residues long. This CDR3 reads CASSRDRDHTEAFF. CDR3 coding DNA: TGTGCCAGCTCACGAGACAGGGATCACACTGAAGCTTTCTTT.

This clone was observed a handful of times. V usage is TRBV5-1 and J usage is TRBJ2-7, with D maybe TRBD2 (5 bases). The germline V gene encodes CDR1 SGHRS and CDR2 YFSETQ. The CDR3 runs 14 residues. V was clipped by 4 bases and J by 2 bases, with 13 bases between them. The CDR3 nucleotides read TGCGCCAGCAGCCCCCGGGGAAGCCCCTACGAGCAGTACTTC. Its protein product is CASSPRGSPYEQYF.

V gene TRBV6-5 combines with J gene TRBJ1-2; 8 positions agree with TRBD1. V was pared by 5 bases and J by 4 bases, with 6 bases of the junction left unmatched. The CDR3 has 14 amino acids. The V gene's germline CDR1 is MNHEY and CDR2 SVGAGI. The CDR3 protein is CASSQIDRGYGYTF. The CDR3 bases are TGTGCCAGCAGTCAAATCGACAGGGGCTATGGCTACACCTTC.

This clone has only one observation. This chain uses TRBV21-1 with TRBJ2-7; the listed D gene, TRBD1, was not tested against the DNA. TRBV21-1 is an annotated pseudogene. CDR3 length: 11 amino acids. The CDR3 region is CASSTQYEQYF. The CDR3 DNA sequence: TGTGCCAGCAGCACCCAATACGAGCAGTACTTC.